A selection of T cell receptor beta chains follows, all from one sample in a study of graft-versus-host responses after intestinal transplantation. Clones were read by immunoSEQ multiplex PCR, and TCRdb kept only the in-frame ones, dropping some. The table includes about 96,000 clones, around nine tenths detected once. These receptors lack a known antigen. The specimen comprised unstimulated CD4+ T cells sorted from spleen or lymph node cells, sampled before intestinal transplant. The receptors were gathered from a human donor who received an intestinal transplant. Each CDR3 is given with its conserved first and last residue.

j_call v_call cdr3_aa
TRBJ2-2 TRBV4-3 CASSQEALGDTGELFF
TRBJ2-7 TRBV5-1 CASSLGYGGEGYEQYF
TRBJ2-7 TRBV30 CAWSVNGYEQYF
TRBJ1-2 TRBV6-5 CASSYGGVNLGYGYTF
TRBJ2-5 TRBV11-2 CASSPIPGTGEDLETQYF
TRBJ1-3 TRBV19 CASSTLYTTGPSGNTIYF
TRBJ2-3 TRBV9 CASSVVAASGGANTDTQYF
TRBJ2-1 TRBV9 CASSVGLRSTNEQFF
TRBJ2-5 TRBV5-1 CASSLVEGRETQYF
TRBJ2-1 TRBV7-3 CASSSPGTGYNEQFF
TRBJ2-3 TRBV6-6 CASSDRGPSTDTQYF
TRBJ2-1 TRBV11-3 CASSTRWATEQFF
TRBJ1-2 TRBV28 CASSKTDLPGGYTF
TRBJ2-1 TRBV13 CASRPGLAASYNEQFF
TRBJ2-2 TRBV4-2 CASSQGAGNTGELFF
TRBJ1-2 TRBV19 CASSIATGDGYTF
TRBJ1-5 TRBV19 CASSRPQGYQPQHF
TRBJ1-2 TRBV28 CASSMDRASTLGYTF
TRBJ2-1 TRBV6-5 CASSRAGVNFDEQFF
TRBJ1-2 TRBV9 CASSKGQGYGYTF
TRBJ2-7 TRBV7-8 CASSSIAGLSYEQYF
TRBJ2-7 TRBV2 CASSGQGRGYF
TRBJ1-5 TRBV18 CASSPKAGEQPQHF
TRBJ2-1 TRBV6-5 CASSRLAGGNEQFF
TRBJ2-2 TRBV21-1 CASSLTSGRVNTGELFF
TRBJ2-7 TRBV18 CASSHRGGVEQYF
TRBJ1-6 TRBV11-2 CASSFPSAFRNSPLHF
TRBJ1-2 TRBV5-4 CASTRDRGTSSEGYTF
TRBJ2-1 TRBV15 CATLRDRGSNEQFF
TRBJ2-5 TRBV5-1 CASSLVPDSNPQETQYF
TRBJ2-5 TRBV4-3 CASSRNFQGLAGGGAETQYF
TRBJ2-2 TRBV4-2 CASSHDLAGGTSLFF
TRBJ2-3 TRBV27 CASSQGVVATDTQYF
TRBJ2-2 TRBV30 CAWTKGGRNTGELFF
TRBJ1-3 TRBV27 CASTARETGVRNTIYF
TRBJ1-1 TRBV28 CASSLGQGGAFF
TRBJ1-3 TRBV4-1 CASSQVSAAGNTIYF
TRBJ2-1 TRBV11-1 CASSFDRGGNEQFF
TRBJ2-1 TRBV4-1 CASSPKAGPANEQFF
TRBJ2-3 TRBV5-4 CASSAGQAGTDTQYF
TRBJ1-4 TRBV30 CAWRTEGGSEKLFF
TRBJ2-1 TRBV5-4 CASSTRTGPEQFF
TRBJ2-3 TRBV5-8 CASSLEGRTPTDTQYF
TRBJ1-1 TRBV2 CASSERGVMGTEAFF
TRBJ2-5 TRBV6-1 CASSLGLAAQETQYF
TRBJ1-1 TRBV11-2 CASSPTVGYREGNTEAFF
TRBJ1-1 TRBV11-1 CASSSIQARTEAFF
TRBJ2-1 TRBV11-2 CASSLRTDSSYNEQFF
TRBJ2-1 TRBV6-5 CASSWTRSNEQFF
TRBJ1-1 TRBV2 CASRRVGTEAFF
TRBJ2-1 TRBV19 CASSTILGLAVHNEQFF
TRBJ2-2 TRBV11-2 CASSSGLLTGELFF
TRBJ2-7 TRBV5-1 CASSLGTLGEQYF